This is a list of T cell receptor beta chains from one sample in a study of identical twins. MiXCR, applied by TCRdb to the 5' RACE reads, yields one record per CDR3 protein. This sample has fewer than 650,000 distinct CDR3 sequences; just over 7% occur once, and the top ten carry roughly 1.6%. The sample was also linked to a second study, of yellow fever vaccine responses in identical twins.

Sequences were obtained from PBMCs. The receptor source for this set is a woman aged 18-29 years in good health. The CDR3 runs from the conserved cysteine through the conserved F or W. The D gene is left open where the match is weak. The size field is filled for only some rows; it gives once, few, many or a size class.

J gene,clone size,D gene,V gene,CDR3 DNA,CDR3 protein
TRBJ2-3,many,NA,TRBV7-9,TGTGCCAGCCTGGGGGATGATACGCAGTATTTT,CASLGDDTQYF
TRBJ2-6,NA,NA,TRBV7-2,TGTGCCAGCAGCTTAATGCTTTTCTCCGGGGCCAACGTCCTGACTTTC,CASSLMLFSGANVLTF
TRBJ1-4,many,NA,TRBV9,TGTGCCAGCAGCGATAATGAAAAACTGTTTTTT,CASSDNEKLFF
TRBJ2-2,few,TRBD2,TRBV6-4,TGTGCCAGCAGTCCCGACAGACGAGGACTAGCGGGGGGGACCGGGGAGCTGTTTTTT,CASSPDRRGLAGGTGELFF
TRBJ1-5,NA,NA,TRBV12-5,TGTGCTAGTGGTTTGGTGGGAGGGACCCAGCATTTT,CASGLVGGTQHF
TRBJ2-1,few,NA,TRBV18,TGTGCCAGCTCACCTGTAGTCCAAAATGAGCAGTTCTTC,CASSPVVQNEQFF
TRBJ2-2,few,NA,TRBV10-3,TGTGCCATTTGGGGCTCCGGGGAGCTGTTTTTT,CAIWGSGELFF
TRBJ2-5,few,NA,TRBV20-1,TGCAGTGCTAGAGATTTGTCGGCCGGGGGAGAGACCCAGTACTTC,CSARDLSAGGETQYF
TRBJ2-3,many,NA,TRBV7-9,TGCGCCAGCAGCCTGCTGGGTCCAGATACGCAGTATTTT,CASSLLGPDTQYF
TRBJ1-3,many,TRBD1,TRBV6-1,TGTGCCTGTTGGGACAGACTGGCTGGAAACACCATATATTTT,CACWDRLAGNTIYF
TRBJ2-3,NA,TRBD2,TRBV11-2,TGTGCCAGCAGCTTAGTTCCTAGCGGGAGGGAGGCAGATACGCAGTATTTT,CASSLVPSGREADTQYF
TRBJ2-3,NA,TRBD1,TRBV20-1,TGCAGTGCTAGGACACGGCAGGGGGCTTCTTATACGCAGTATTTT,CSARTRQGASYTQYF
TRBJ2-2,few,TRBD2,TRBV19,TGTGCCAGTAGTATAAACGGGGGGGCCTCCACCGGGGAGCTGTTTTTT,CASSINGGASTGELFF
TRBJ1-2,many,NA,TRBV29-1,TGCAGCGTTGAAAGAGGGGGGGGTGACTATGGCTACACCTTC,CSVERGGGDYGYTF
TRBJ1-1,few,TRBD1,TRBV6-5,TGTGCCAGCAGTTACCGGGGACAGGGAGGGACTGAAGCTTTCTTT,CASSYRGQGGTEAFF
TRBJ2-2,few,NA,TRBV7-8,TGTGCCAGCAGCCCCCAGGGGCGCGGCGGGGAGCTGTTTTTT,CASSPQGRGGELFF